These 23 T cell receptor beta chains were sequenced from one sample in a study of cytomegalovirus exposure and HLA in healthy donors. The PCR contained 60 Vbeta and 13 Jbeta primers. Measured with immunoSEQ multiplex PCR; TCRdb has only the in-frame clones, and not every one. The profile shows approximately 54,000 clones, more than 65% of them singletons. The sequenced sample was PBMCs. These receptors originate from a woman between 18 and 29 years old in good health and CMV-seronegative.

In nucleotides, the CDR3 is TGTGCCAGCAGTGAACCGGACAGGGTCGGCTACACCTTC. Translated: CASSEPDRVGYTF. V usage is TRBV6-5 and J usage is TRBJ1-2; 8 nucleotides align to TRBD1. Germline lookup yields CDR1 MNHEY and CDR2 SVGAGI. V lost 5 bases, J lost 8 bases, and 7 bases stayed unmatched. CDR3 size: 13 residues.

The chain uses TRBV6-5 and TRBJ1-5, with TRBD1 matching 9 bases. Germline lookup yields CDR1 MNHEY and CDR2 SVGAGI. This CDR3 region has 14 residues. V lost 6 bases and J lost 6; bases outside the gene matches: 6. The CDR3 DNA reads as TGTGCCAGCAGCCGGGACAGGGTTACTCAGCCCCAGCATTTT. It translates to CASSRDRVTQPQHF.

This clone was seen once. The chain has TRBV2 and TRBJ2-7, with D maybe TRBD2 (6 bases). Germline V gives CDR1 SNHLY, CDR2 FYNNEI. The CDR3 spans 16 residues. The ends were cut back, 6 bases at V and 0 bases at J, with 18 bases in the middle. DNA for the CDR3: TGTGCCAGCAGGGAGGGGTTAGCGGTTACCTCCTACGAGCAGTACTTC. Translation gives CASREGLAVTSYEQYF. The variable domain in full, with the rest retrieved from reference TRBV2 and TRBJ2-7, is EPEVTQTPSHQVTQMGQEVILRCVPISNHLYFYWYRQILGQKVEFLVSFYNNEISEKSEIFDDQFSVERPDGSNFTLKIRSTKLEDSAMYFCASREGLAVTSYEQYFGPGTRLTVT.

For this clone: The same CDR3 arises from other DNA sequences in this sample as well. This chain joins TRBV6-1 and TRBJ1-5; tentative D call: TRBD1 (5 bases). This CDR3 has 15 amino acids. V was clipped by 2 bases and J by 1 base, with 9 bases between them. Germline V gene sequence: CDR1 MNHNS, CDR2 SASEGT. Here the CDR3 reads CASSEPGISNQPQHF. The CDR3 DNA is TGTGCCAGCAGTGAACCAGGGATAAGCAATCAGCCCCAGCATTTT.

The rearrangement links TRBV11-2 to TRBJ2-3, with TRBD2 matching over 10 bases. The CDR3 is 16 residues long. The trim removed 4 bases at V and 0 bases at J, leaving 4 bases unmatched. Germline V gene sequence: CDR1 SGHAT, CDR2 FQNNGV. The CDR3: CASSSPTSGSTDTQYF. Written as DNA, the CDR3 is TGTGCCAGCAGCTCTCCGACTAGCGGGAGCACAGATACGCAGTATTTT. The full variable domain, completed using reference TRBV11-2 and TRBJ2-3, is EAGVAQSPRYKIIEKRQSVAFWCNPISGHATLYWYQQILGQGPKLLIQFQNNGVVDDSQLPKDRFSAERLKGVDSTLKIQPAKLEDSAVYLCASSSPTSGSTDTQYFGPGTRLTVL.

The rearrangement uses TRBV30 and TRBJ2-7; TRBD2 aligns across 14 bases. V trimming: 3 bases; J trimming: 7 bases; junction bases outside the gene matches: 5. The germline V gene encodes CDR1 GTSNPN and CDR2 SVGIG (reference sequence). CDR3 size: 14 residues. In nucleotides, the CDR3 is TGTGCCTGGAGCCCCGGGACTAGCGGGAGAGAGCAGTACTTC. This gives the protein CAWSPGTSGREQYF.

The chain has TRBV5-1 and TRBJ1-2; 7 bases align to TRBD1. Germline CDR1 and CDR2: SGHRS and YFSETQ. J was trimmed by 3 bases and V by 3 bases; bases with no gene match: 2. The CDR3 runs to 13 residues. The CDR3 DNA sequence: TGCGCCAGCAGCTCCGGACAGGACTATGGCTACACCTTC. Its translation is CASSSGQDYGYTF.

CDR3 nucleotide sequence: TGTGCCAGCAGCTTAGGAGGGATCTCCTACAATGAGCAGTTCTTC. Residues: CASSLGGISYNEQFF. This chain joins TRBV11-3 and TRBJ2-1; TRBD2 might be the D (5 bases). Germline V gives CDR1 SGHNT, CDR2 YENEEA. This CDR3 has 15 amino acids. Trimming removed 1 base from V and 0 bases from J, with 7 bases in between.

The gene calls are TRBV28 and TRBJ2-5; TRBD2 matches at 8 bases. J was trimmed by 4 bases and V by 3 bases; bases with no gene match: 7. This CDR3 is 15 amino acids long. Germline CDR1 MDHEN, CDR2 SYDVKM. CDR3 sequence (DNA): TGTGCCAGCAGTTTGATCCGGGAGGGCCTAGAGACCCAGTACTTC. This gives the protein CASSLIREGLETQYF.

This clone was seen only once. DNA of the CDR3: TGTGCCAGCAGTCGCGGACAGGGCTACACCATATATTTT. This translates into CASSRGQGYTIYF. The V call is TRBV28, the J call TRBJ1-3; 8 positions agree with TRBD1. Germline V gene lookup returns CDR1 MDHEN and CDR2 SYDVKM. The CDR3 extends over 13 amino acids. Trimming took 5 bases from V and 8 from J; bases not matched to a gene: 5.

The chain links TRBV27 to TRBJ1-1; 8 bases match TRBD1. The CDR3 is made up of 14 amino acids. The V segment lost 5 bases and the J segment 4 bases; nucleotides outside the gene matches: 6. The germline gives CDR1 MNHEY, CDR2 SMNVEV (reference sequence). This CDR3 reads CASSTRQGSTEAFF. DNA for the CDR3: TGTGCCAGCAGTACACGACAGGGGAGCACTGAAGCTTTCTTT.

The genes are TRBV5-1 and TRBJ2-1; the match to TRBD2 covers 11 bases. Trimming at V came to 7 bases and at J to 7 bases, leaving 1 base not matched to a gene. The CDR3 runs to 12 residues. In germline, CDR1 is SGHRS, CDR2 YFSETQ. The CDR3 loop is CASGLAGNEQFF. For the CDR3, the DNA is TGCGCCAGCGGACTAGCGGGTAATGAGCAGTTCTTC.

The chain uses TRBV5-8 and TRBJ2-3; weak D call: TRBD2 (6 bases). This CDR3 has 13 amino acids. V was shortened by 2 bases and J by 4 bases, with 8 bases between the two germline ends. Germline CDR1 reads SGHTS; CDR2 reads YDEGEE. CDR3: CASSFSGSDTQYF. The CDR3 DNA reads as TGTGCCAGCAGCTTCAGCGGGTCAGATACGCAGTATTTT.

Remarks on this clone: The same CDR3 arises from other DNA sequences in this sample as well. The J gene is TRBJ2-1, the V gene TRBV4-1, with TRBD1 matching 10 bases. Germline V gene data show CDR1 as MGHRA and CDR2 as YSYEKL. The CDR3 extends over 15 amino acids. Trimming removed 1 base from V and 4 bases from J; junction bases left unmatched: 1. CDR3 DNA: TGCGCCAGCAGCCAAGGACAGGGGGCGTACAATGAGCAGTTCTTC. Translated: CASSQGQGAYNEQFF.

V is TRBV7-3 and J is TRBJ2-3; a possible D gene is TRBD2 (6 bases). Germline CDR1 and CDR2: SGHTA and FQGTGA. The length of the CDR3 is 16 residues. Trimming removed 0 bases at V and 1 base at J, with 11 bases between. DNA for the CDR3: TGTGCCAGCAGCTTAACGCGCGGCGGGGGCACAGATACGCAGTATTTT. This encodes CASSLTRGGGTDTQYF.

In its sample, this clone was seen once. This chain joins TRBV4-1 and TRBJ2-6, with 8 bases that match TRBD1. The V and J ends lost 5 bases and 0 bases, in that order; junction bases with no gene match: 6. The germline V gene encodes CDR1 MGHRA and CDR2 YSYEKL. CDR3 size: 17 residues. The CDR3 bases are TGCGCCAGCAGCACCCGGGACAGGTACTCTGGGGCCAACGTCCTGACTTTC. This sequence encodes CASSTRDRYSGANVLTF.

V gene TRBV11-2 combines with J gene TRBJ2-5; TRBD2 matches at 14 bases. Germline-derived CDR1 and CDR2 are SGHAT and FQNNGV. J lost 5 bases, V lost 3 bases, and 5 bases had no gene match. The CDR3 extends over 16 amino acids. The CDR3 protein is CASSFGTSGSGETQYF. The CDR3, as DNA: TGTGCCAGCAGCTTTGGGACTAGCGGGAGTGGGGAGACCCAGTACTTC.

As DNA, the CDR3 is TGTGCCAGCAGCTTTTTAGTAGAAACCGGGGAGCTGTTTTTT. Protein: CASSFLVETGELFF. The chain is built from TRBV7-2 and TRBJ2-2; D gene uncertain. This CDR3 spans 14 amino acids. V lost 3 bases, J lost 5 bases, and 10 bases lay in between. The germline gives CDR1 SGHTA, CDR2 FQGNSA.

This chain joins TRBV5-1 and TRBJ2-1; the D gene is possibly TRBD1 (5 bases). V lost 0 bases and J 8 bases, leaving 12 bases between the germline ends. From germline, CDR1 is SGHRS and CDR2 YFSETQ. This CDR3 is 14 amino acids long. Here the CDR3 DNA reads TGCGCCAGCAGCTTGGGAGGCAGGGCCGATGAGCAGTTCTTC. Translation gives CASSLGGRADEQFF.

This sequence joins TRBV18 and TRBJ1-2; 10 positions agree with TRBD1. V lost 5 bases and J lost 8; bases outside the gene matches: 5. Per the germline V gene, CDR1 is KGHSH and CDR2 is LQKENI. This CDR3 region has 13 residues. CDR3 protein: CASSAEGQGGYTF. The CDR3 DNA follows: TGTGCCAGCTCAGCTGAGGGACAGGGGGGCTACACCTTC. Looking up the rest from reference TRBV18 and TRBJ1-2 gives the full variable domain: NAGVMQNPRHLVRRRGQEARLRCSPMKGHSHVYWYRQLPEEGLKFMVYLQKENIIDESGMPKERFSAEFPKEGPSILRIQQVVRGDSAAYFCASSAEGQGGYTFGSGTRLTVV.

The J gene is TRBJ2-1, the V gene TRBV7-3, with 7 bases that match TRBD2. This CDR3 is 16 amino acids long. V lost 5 bases to trimming and J lost 4 bases; unmatched junction nucleotides: 11. CDR1 is SGHTA and CDR2 is FQGTGA in the germline V gene. The CDR3 nucleotides read TGTGCCAGCAGCCCCTTCTTAGCTAGCGGTTACAATGAGCAGTTCTTC. Translating it yields CASSPFLASGYNEQFF.

This rearrangement joins TRBV19 to TRBJ1-1; 10 bases are a match to TRBD1. The CDR3 covers 15 residues. Germline V gene sequence: CDR1 LNHDA, CDR2 SQIVND (reference sequence). Trimming at V came to 5 bases and at J to 8 bases, leaving 11 bases not matched to a gene. The CDR3 here is CASSLRDRGIEEAFF. CDR3 sequence (DNA): TGTGCCAGTAGTCTCCGGGACAGGGGAATAGAAGAAGCTTTCTTT.

The chain combines TRBV19 with TRBJ2-1; 13 nucleotides line up with TRBD2. The CDR3 spans 15 residues. Germline V CDR1 and CDR2: LNHDA, SQIVND (reference sequence). V was clipped by 4 bases and J by 8 bases; unmatched bases: 5. The CDR3 sequence is CASSTRTSGSYEQFF. CDR3 DNA sequence: TGTGCCAGTAGTACGCGGACTAGCGGGAGTTATGAGCAGTTCTTC.